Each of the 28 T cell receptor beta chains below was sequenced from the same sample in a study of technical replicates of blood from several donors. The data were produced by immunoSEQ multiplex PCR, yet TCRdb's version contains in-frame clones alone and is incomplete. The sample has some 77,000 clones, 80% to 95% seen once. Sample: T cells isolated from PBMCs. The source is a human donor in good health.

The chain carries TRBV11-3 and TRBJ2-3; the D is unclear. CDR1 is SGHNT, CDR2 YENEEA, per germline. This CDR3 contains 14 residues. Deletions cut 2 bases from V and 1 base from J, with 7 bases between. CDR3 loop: CASSLTVRTDTQYF. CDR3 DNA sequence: TGTGCCAGCAGCTTAACAGTACGCACAGATACGCAGTATTTT.

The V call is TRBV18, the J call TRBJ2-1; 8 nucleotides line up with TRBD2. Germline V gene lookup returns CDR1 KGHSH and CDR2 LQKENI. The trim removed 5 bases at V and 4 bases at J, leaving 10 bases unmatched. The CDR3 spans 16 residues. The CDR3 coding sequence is TGTGCCAGCTCAGTTAGGTCGACTAGCGAGTACAATGAGCAGTTCTTC. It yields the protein CASSVRSTSEYNEQFF.

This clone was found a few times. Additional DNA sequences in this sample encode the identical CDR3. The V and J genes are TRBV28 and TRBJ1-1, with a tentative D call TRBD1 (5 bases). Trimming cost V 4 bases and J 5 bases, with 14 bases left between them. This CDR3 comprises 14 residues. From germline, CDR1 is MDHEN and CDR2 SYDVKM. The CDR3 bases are TGTGCCAGCAGTTCCCTGGGGGAGGGGACTGAAGCTTTCTTT. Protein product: CASSSLGEGTEAFF.

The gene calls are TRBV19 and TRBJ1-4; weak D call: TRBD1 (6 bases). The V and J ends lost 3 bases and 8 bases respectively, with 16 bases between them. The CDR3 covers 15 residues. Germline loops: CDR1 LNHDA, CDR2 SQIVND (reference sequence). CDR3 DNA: TGTGCCAGTAGTATCTACAGGGAACCCCTAGAAAAACTGTTTTTT. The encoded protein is CASSIYREPLEKLFF.

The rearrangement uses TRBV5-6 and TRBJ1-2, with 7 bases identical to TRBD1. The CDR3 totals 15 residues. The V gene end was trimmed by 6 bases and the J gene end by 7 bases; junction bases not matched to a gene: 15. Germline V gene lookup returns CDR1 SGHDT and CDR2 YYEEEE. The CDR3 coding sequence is TGTGCCAGCATCTGGGGACCGGGACAGACAGGTGGCTACACCTTC. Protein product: CASIWGPGQTGGYTF.

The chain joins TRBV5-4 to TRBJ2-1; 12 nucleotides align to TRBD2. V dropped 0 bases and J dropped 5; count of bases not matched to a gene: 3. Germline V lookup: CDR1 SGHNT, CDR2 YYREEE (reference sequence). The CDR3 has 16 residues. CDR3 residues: CASSLATSGGHNEQFF. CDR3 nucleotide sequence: TGTGCCAGCAGCTTGGCGACTAGCGGGGGACACAATGAGCAGTTCTTC.

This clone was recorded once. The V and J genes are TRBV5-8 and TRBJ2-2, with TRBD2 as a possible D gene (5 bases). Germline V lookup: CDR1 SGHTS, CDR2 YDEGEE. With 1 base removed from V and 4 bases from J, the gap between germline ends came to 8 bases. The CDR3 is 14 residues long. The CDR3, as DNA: TGTGCCAGCAGCTTGATGGGGAGCACCGGGGAGCTGTTTTTT. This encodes CASSLMGSTGELFF.

The CDR3 loop is CATGGTEAFF. The DNA of the CDR3 is TGTGCCACAGGGGGCACTGAAGCTTTCTTT. The chain joins TRBV25-1 to TRBJ1-1, with TRBD1 matching 7 bases. The V gene's germline CDR1 is MGHDK and CDR2 SYGVNS. The CDR3 consists of 10 residues. Trimming cost V 10 bases and J 4 bases; bases outside gene matches: 0.

CDR3 region: CASSQVAGGSYNEQFF. The CDR3 nucleotides read TGTGCCAGCAGCCAGGTAGCTGGTGGGTCCTACAATGAGCAGTTCTTC. V and J are TRBV14 and TRBJ2-1; D uncertain. V was clipped by 3 bases and J by 1 base, with 13 bases between them. The germline V gene encodes CDR1 SGHDN and CDR2 FVKESK. This CDR3 spans 16 amino acids.

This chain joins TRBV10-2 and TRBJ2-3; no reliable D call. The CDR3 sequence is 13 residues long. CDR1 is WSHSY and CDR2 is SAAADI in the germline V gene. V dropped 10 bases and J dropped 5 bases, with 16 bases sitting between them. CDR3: CATCEEFGDTQYF. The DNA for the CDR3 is TGCGCCACCTGCGAGGAGTTTGGAGATACGCAGTATTTT.

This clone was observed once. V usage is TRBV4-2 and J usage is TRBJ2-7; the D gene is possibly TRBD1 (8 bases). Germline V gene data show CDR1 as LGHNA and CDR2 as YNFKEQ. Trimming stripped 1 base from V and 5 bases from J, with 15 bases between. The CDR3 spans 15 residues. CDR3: CASSQGDRGGDEQYF. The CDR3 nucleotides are TGTGCCAGCAGCCAAGGTGACAGGGGAGGGGACGAGCAGTACTTC.

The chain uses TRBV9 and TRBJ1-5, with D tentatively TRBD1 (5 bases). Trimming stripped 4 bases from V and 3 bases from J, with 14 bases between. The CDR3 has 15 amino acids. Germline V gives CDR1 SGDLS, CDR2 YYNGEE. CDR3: CASSSGGGNNQPQHF. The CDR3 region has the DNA TGTGCCAGCAGCTCCGGGGGGGGGAACAATCAGCCCCAGCATTTT. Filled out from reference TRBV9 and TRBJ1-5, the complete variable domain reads DSGVTQTPKHLITATGQRVTLRCSPRSGDLSVYWYQQSLDQGLQFLIQYYNGEERAKGNILERFSAQQFPDLHSELNLSSLELGDSALYFCASSSGGGNNQPQHFGDGTRLSIL.

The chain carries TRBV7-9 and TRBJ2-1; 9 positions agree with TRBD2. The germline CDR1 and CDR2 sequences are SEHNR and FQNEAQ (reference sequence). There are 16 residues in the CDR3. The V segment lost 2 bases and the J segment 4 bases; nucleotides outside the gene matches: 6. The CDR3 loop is CASSLLVAGGYNEQFF. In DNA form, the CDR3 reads TGTGCCAGCAGCTTATTGGTCGCGGGAGGGTACAATGAGCAGTTCTTC.

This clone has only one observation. The CDR3 protein is CASSLELNSPQHF. The CDR3 region has the DNA TGTGCCAGCAGCTTAGAGCTAAATTCGCCCCAGCATTTT. The chain employs TRBV7-9 and TRBJ1-5, with D unclear. The CDR3 spans 13 residues. V was trimmed by 1 base and J by 9 bases, leaving 10 bases between them. Germline V gene sequence: CDR1 SEHNR, CDR2 FQNEAQ (reference sequence).

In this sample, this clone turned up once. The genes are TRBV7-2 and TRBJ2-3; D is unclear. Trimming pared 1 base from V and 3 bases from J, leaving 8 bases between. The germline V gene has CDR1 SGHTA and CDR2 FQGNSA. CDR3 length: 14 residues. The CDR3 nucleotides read TGTGCCAGCAGCTTAGTCCCCGAGACAGATACGCAGTATTTT. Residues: CASSLVPETDTQYF. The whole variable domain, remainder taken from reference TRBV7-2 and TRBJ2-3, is GAGVSQSPSNKVTEKGKDVELRCDPISGHTALYWYRQSLGQGLEFLIYFQGNSAPDKSGLPSDRFSAERTGGSVSTLTIQRTQQEDSAVYLCASSLVPETDTQYFGPGTRLTVL.

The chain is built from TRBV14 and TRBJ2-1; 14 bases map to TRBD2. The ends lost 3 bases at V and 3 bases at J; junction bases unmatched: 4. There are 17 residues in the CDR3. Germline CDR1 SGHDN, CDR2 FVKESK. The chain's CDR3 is CASSHFGTSGGYNEQFF. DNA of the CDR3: TGTGCCAGCAGCCACTTCGGGACTAGCGGGGGCTACAATGAGCAGTTCTTC.

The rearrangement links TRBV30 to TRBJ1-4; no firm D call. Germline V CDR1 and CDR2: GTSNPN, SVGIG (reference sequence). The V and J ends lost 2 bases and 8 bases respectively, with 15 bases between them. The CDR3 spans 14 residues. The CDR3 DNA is TGTGCCTGGAGTCAAGGTCGGGAGGACGAAAAACTGTTTTTT. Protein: CAWSQGREDEKLFF.

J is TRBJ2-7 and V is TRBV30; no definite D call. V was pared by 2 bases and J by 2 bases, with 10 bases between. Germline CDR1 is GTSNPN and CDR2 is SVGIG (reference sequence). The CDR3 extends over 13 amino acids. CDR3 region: CAWSKSAAYEQYF. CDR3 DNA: TGTGCCTGGAGTAAGAGCGCGGCCTACGAGCAGTACTTC.

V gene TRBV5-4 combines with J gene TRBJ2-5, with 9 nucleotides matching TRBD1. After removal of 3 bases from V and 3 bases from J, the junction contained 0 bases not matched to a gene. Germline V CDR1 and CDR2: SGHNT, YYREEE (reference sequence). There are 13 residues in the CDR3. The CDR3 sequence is CASSWDREETQYF. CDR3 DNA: TGTGCCAGCAGCTGGGACAGGGAAGAGACCCAGTACTTC.

CDR3 nucleotide sequence: TGTGCCAGCAGTATAGACAGGGGAGGAGGCGATACGCAGTATTTT. The encoded protein is CASSIDRGGGDTQYF. The rearrangement uses TRBV2 and TRBJ2-3, with TRBD1 matching 8 bases. CDR1 and CDR2 (germline): SNHLY, FYNNEI. This CDR3 spans 15 amino acids. V was clipped by 5 bases and J by 6 bases; unmatched bases: 10.

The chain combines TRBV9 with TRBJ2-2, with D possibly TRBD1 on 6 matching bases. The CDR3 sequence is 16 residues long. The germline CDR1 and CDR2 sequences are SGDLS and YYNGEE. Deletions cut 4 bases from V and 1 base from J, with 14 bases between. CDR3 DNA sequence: TGTGCCAGCAGCACCCGAACAGGGCAGAACACCGGGGAGCTGTTTTTT. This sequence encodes CASSTRTGQNTGELFF.

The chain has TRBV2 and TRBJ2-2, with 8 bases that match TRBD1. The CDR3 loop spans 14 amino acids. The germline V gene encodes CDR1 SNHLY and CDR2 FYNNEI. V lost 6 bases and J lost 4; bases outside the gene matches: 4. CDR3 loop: CASRADRVTGELFF. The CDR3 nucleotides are TGTGCCAGCAGAGCGGACAGGGTCACCGGGGAGCTGTTTTTT.

The CDR3 DNA reads as TGTGCCAGTAGTATAAGAGGGGAGGTCACTGAAGCTTTCTTT. Translation gives CASSIRGEVTEAFF. The chain joins TRBV19 to TRBJ1-1, with D tentatively TRBD1 (5 bases). Germline values: CDR1 LNHDA, CDR2 SQIVND (reference sequence). With 2 bases removed from V and 4 bases from J, the gap between germline ends came to 11 bases. This CDR3 comprises 14 residues.

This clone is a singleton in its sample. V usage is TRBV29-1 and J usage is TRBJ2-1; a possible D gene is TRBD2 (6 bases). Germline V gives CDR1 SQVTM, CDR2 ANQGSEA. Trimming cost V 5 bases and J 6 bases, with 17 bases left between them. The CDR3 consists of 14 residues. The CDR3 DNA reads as TGCAGCGTTTCCACACCATCCGGGGGCAATGAGCAGTTCTTC. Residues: CSVSTPSGGNEQFF.

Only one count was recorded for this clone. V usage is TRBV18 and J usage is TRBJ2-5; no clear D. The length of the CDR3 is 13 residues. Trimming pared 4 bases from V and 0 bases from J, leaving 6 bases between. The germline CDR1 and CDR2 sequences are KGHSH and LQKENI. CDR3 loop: CASSLSDQETQYF. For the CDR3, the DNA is TGTGCCAGCTCACTGTCGGACCAAGAGACCCAGTACTTC.

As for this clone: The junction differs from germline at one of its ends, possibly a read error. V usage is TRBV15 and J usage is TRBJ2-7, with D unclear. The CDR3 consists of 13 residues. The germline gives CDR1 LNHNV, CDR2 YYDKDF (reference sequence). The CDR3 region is CATRRDPSYEQYF. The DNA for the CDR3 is TGTGCCACCAGGAGAGATCCTTCCTACGAGCAGTACTTC.

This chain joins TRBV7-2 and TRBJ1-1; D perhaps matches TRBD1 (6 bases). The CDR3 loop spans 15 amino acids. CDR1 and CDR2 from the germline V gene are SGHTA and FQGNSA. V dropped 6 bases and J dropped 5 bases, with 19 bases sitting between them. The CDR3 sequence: CASSYPTGPLTEAFF. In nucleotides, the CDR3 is TGTGCCAGCAGTTACCCGACAGGACCCCTTACTGAAGCTTTCTTT.

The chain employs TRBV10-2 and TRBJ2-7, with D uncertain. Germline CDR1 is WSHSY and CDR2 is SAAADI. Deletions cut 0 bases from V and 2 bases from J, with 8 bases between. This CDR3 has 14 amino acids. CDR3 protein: CASSESLPPYEQYF. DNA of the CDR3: TGCGCCAGCAGTGAGTCTCTACCTCCCTACGAGCAGTACTTC.